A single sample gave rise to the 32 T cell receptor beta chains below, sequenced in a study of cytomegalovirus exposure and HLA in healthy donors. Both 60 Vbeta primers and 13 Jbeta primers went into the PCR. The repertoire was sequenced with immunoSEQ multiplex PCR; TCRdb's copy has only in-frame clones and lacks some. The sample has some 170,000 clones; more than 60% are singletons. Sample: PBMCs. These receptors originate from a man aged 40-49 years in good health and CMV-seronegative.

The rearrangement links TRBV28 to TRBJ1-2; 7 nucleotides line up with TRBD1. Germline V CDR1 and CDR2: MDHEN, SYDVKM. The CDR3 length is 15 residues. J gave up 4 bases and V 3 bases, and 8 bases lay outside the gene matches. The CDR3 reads CASSFGTGAIYGYTF. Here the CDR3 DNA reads TGTGCCAGCAGTTTCGGTACAGGGGCCATCTATGGCTACACCTTC.

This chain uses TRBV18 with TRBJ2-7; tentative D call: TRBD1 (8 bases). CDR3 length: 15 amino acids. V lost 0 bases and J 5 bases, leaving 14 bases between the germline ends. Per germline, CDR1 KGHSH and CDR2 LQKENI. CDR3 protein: CASSPPTGGVDEQYF. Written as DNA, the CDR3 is TGTGCCAGCTCACCACCAACAGGGGGGGTCGACGAGCAGTACTTC.

CDR3 DNA sequence: TGTGCCTGGACAGGGACAGCTATTTTCTACGAGCAGTACTTC. Translation gives CAWTGTAIFYEQYF. The gene calls are TRBV30 and TRBJ2-7, with 7 bases lining up with TRBD1. Germline V gene lookup returns CDR1 GTSNPN and CDR2 SVGIG (reference sequence). The CDR3 consists of 14 residues. V dropped 4 bases and J dropped 3; count of bases not matched to a gene: 9.

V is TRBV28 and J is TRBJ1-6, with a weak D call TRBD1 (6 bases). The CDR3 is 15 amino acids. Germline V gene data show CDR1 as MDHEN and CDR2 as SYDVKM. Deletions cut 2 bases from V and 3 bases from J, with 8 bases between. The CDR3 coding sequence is TGTGCCAGCAGTTTAGGGGACATCTATAATTCACCCCTCCACTTT. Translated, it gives CASSLGDIYNSPLHF.

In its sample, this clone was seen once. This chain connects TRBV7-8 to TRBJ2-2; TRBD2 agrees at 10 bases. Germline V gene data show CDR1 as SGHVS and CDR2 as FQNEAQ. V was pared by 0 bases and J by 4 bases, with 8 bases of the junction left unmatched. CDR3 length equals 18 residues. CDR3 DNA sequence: TGTGCCAGCAGCTTAGCGGTTAGCGGGGGGCGGGGCACCGGGGAGCTGTTTTTT. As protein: CASSLAVSGGRGTGELFF.

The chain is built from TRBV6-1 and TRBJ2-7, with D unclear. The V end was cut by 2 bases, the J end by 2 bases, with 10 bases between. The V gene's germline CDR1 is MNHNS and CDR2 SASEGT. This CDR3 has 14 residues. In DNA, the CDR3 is TGTGCCAGCAGTGAAACGGGTAAAGCCTACGAGCAGTACTTC. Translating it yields CASSETGKAYEQYF.

CDR3 sequence: CASSYGTSNTEAFF. CDR3 coding DNA: TGTGCCAGCAGTTACGGGACATCGAACACTGAAGCTTTCTTT. This chain joins TRBV6-6 and TRBJ1-1; a possible D gene is TRBD1 (6 bases). Germline V gene data show CDR1 as MNHNY and CDR2 as SVGAGI (reference sequence). The length of the CDR3 is 14 residues. The V end lost 2 bases, the J end lost 1 base, and 8 bases lay between the germline ends.

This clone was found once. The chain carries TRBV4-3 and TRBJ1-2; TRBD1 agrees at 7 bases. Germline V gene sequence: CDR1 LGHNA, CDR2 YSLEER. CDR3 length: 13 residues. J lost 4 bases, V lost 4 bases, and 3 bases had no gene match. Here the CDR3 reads CASSPDRAYGYTF. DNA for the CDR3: TGCGCCAGCAGCCCTGACAGGGCCTATGGCTACACCTTC.

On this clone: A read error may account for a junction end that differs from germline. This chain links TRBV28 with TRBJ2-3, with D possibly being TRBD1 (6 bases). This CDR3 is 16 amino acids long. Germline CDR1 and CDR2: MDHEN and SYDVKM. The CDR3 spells CANSLIVRTVRDTQYF. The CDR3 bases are TGTGCCAACAGTCTCATCGTGCGGACAGTACGAGATACGCAGTATTTT.

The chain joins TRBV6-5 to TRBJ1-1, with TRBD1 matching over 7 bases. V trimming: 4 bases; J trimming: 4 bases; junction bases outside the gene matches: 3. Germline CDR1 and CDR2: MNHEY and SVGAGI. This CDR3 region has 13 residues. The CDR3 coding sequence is TGTGCCAGCAGTTTTGCAGGGGGCACTGAAGCTTTCTTT. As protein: CASSFAGGTEAFF.

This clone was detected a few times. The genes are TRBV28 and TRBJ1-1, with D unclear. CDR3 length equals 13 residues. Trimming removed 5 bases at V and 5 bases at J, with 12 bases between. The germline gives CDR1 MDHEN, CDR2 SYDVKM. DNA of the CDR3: TGTGCCAGCAGTCGGTTGGGAGGTACTGAAGCTTTCTTT. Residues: CASSRLGGTEAFF.

CDR3 region: CATSAGAEAFF. The CDR3 coding sequence is TGTGCCACCAGCGCGGGGGCTGAAGCTTTCTTT. This chain connects TRBV15 to TRBJ1-1; perhaps TRBD1 as D (5 bases). V lost 5 bases to trimming and J lost 6 bases, with 7 bases between them. Germline V gives CDR1 LNHNV, CDR2 YYDKDF (reference sequence). There are 11 residues in the CDR3. Full variable domain (missing parts from reference TRBV15 and TRBJ1-1): DAMVIQNPRYQVTQFGKPVTLSCSQTLNHNVMYWYQQKSSQAPKLLFHYYDKDFNNEADTPDNFQSRRPNTSFCFLDIRSPGLGDTAMYLCATSAGAEAFFGQGTRLTVV.

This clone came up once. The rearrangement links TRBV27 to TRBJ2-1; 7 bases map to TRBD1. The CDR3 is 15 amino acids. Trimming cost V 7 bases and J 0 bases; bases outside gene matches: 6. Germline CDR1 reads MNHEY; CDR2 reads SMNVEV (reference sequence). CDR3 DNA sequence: TGTGCCAGCACCGTGGGACAGAGCTCCTACAATGAGCAGTTCTTC. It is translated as CASTVGQSSYNEQFF.

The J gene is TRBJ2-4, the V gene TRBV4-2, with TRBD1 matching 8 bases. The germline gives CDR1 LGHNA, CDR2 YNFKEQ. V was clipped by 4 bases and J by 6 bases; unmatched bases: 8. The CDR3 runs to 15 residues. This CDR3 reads CASSLPGGEVNIQYF. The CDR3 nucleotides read TGTGCCAGCAGCCTCCCAGGGGGCGAGGTAAACATTCAGTACTTC.

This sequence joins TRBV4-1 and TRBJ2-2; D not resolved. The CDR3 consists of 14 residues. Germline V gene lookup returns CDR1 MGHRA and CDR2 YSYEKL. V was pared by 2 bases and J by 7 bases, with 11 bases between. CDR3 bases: TGCGCCAGCAGCCAATTTGGTCGGGTCGGGGAGCTGTTTTTT. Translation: CASSQFGRVGELFF.

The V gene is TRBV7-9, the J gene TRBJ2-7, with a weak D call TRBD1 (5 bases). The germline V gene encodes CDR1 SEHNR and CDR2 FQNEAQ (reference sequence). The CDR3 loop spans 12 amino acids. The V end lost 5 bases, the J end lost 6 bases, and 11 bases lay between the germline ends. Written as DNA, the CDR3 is TGTGCCAGCAGCGATGCCCAGGGCGAGCAGTACTTC. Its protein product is CASSDAQGEQYF. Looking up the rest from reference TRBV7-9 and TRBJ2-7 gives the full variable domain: DTGVSQNPRHKITKRGQNVTFRCDPISEHNRLYWYRQTLGQGPEFLTYFQNEAQLEKSRLLSDRFSAERPKGSFSTLEIQRTEQGDSAMYLCASSDAQGEQYFGPGTRLTVT.

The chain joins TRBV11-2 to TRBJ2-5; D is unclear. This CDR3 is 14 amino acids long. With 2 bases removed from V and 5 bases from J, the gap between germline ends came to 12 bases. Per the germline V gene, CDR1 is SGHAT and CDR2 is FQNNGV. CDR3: CASSLTSAGETQYF. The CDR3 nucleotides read TGTGCCAGCAGCTTAACGTCGGCCGGGGAGACCCAGTACTTC.

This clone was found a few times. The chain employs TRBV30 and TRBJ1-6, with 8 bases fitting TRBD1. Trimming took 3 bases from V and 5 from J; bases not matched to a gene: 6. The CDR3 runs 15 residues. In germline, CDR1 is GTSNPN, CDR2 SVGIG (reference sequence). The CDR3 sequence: CAWRHVDRDNSPLHF. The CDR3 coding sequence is TGTGCCTGGAGACACGTGGACAGGGATAATTCACCCCTCCACTTT.

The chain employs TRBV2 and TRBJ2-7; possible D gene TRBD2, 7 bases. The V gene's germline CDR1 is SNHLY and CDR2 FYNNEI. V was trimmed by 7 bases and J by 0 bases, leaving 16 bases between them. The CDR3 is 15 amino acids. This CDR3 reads CASTERGGLSYEQYF. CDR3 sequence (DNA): TGTGCCAGCACCGAGAGGGGGGGACTCTCCTACGAGCAGTACTTC.

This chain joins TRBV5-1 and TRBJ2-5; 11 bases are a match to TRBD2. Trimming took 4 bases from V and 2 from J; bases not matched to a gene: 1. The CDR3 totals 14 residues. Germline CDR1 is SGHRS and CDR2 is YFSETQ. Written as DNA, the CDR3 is TGCGCCAGCAGCGTAGCGGGGGGGCAAGAGACCCAGTACTTC. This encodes CASSVAGGQETQYF.

CDR3 coding DNA: TGTGCCAGCGGGGGACAGGCCTCCTACAATGAGCAGTTCTTC. This sequence encodes CASGGQASYNEQFF. The chain recombines TRBV2 with TRBJ2-1; 8 nucleotides agree with TRBD1. Trimming removed 8 bases from V and 0 bases from J; junction bases left unmatched: 3. The CDR3 runs to 14 residues. Germline CDR1 SNHLY, CDR2 FYNNEI.

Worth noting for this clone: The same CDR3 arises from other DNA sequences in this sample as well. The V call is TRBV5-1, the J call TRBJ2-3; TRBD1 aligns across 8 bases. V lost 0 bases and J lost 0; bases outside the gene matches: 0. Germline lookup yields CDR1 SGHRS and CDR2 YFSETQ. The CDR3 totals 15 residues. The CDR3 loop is CASSLGQGSTDTQYF. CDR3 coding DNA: TGCGCCAGCAGCTTGGGACAGGGGAGCACAGATACGCAGTATTTT.

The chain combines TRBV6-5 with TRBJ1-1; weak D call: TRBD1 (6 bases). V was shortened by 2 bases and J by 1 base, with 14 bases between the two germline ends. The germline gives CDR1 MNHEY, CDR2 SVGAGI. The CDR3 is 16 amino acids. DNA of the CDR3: TGTGCCAGCAGTTACCAACCCCAGGGGAAGAACACTGAAGCTTTCTTT. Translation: CASSYQPQGKNTEAFF.

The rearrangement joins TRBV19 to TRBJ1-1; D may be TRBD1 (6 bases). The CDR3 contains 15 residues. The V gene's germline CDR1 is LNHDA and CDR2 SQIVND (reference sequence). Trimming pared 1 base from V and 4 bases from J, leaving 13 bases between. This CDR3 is CASSIGQASGTEAFF. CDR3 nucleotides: TGTGCCAGTAGTATAGGACAGGCTTCGGGCACTGAAGCTTTCTTT.

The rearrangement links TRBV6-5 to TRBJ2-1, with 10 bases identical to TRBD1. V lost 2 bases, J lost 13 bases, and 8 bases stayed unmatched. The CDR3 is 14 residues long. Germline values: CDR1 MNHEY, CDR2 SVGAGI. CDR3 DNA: TGTGCCAGCAGTTACCAGTGGGACAGGGGACCCCAGTTCTTC. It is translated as CASSYQWDRGPQFF.

The CDR3 DNA is TGTGCCAGCAGCTTAGCGCTGACTAGCGGGGGGGCACGCACCGGGGAGCTGTTTTTT. Protein sequence: CASSLALTSGGARTGELFF. This chain joins TRBV7-2 and TRBJ2-2, with 14 bases aligning to TRBD2. The CDR3 length is 19 residues. With 0 bases clipped from V and 4 bases from J, the junction kept 7 bases outside the gene matches. The germline V gene has CDR1 SGHTA and CDR2 FQGNSA.

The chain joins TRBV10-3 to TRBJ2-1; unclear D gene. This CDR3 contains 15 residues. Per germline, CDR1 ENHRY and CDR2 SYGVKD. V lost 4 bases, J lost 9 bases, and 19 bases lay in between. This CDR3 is CAISGTGSKTGEQFF. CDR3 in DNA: TGTGCCATCAGTGGAACCGGGTCAAAAACTGGTGAGCAGTTCTTC.

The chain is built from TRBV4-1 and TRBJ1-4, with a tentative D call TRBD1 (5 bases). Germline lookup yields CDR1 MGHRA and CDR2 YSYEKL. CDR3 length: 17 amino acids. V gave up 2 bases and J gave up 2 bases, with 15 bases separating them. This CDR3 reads CASSQLYGTATNEKLFF. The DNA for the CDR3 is TGCGCCAGCAGCCAATTGTACGGGACTGCTACTAATGAAAAACTGTTTTTT.

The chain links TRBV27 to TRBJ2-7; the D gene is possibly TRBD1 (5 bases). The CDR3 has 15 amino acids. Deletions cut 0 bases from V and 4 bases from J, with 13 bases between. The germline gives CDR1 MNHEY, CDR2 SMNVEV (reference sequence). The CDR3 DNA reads TGTGCCAGCAGTTTATCATTTCAGGGCAGTTACGAGCAGTACTTC. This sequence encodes CASSLSFQGSYEQYF.

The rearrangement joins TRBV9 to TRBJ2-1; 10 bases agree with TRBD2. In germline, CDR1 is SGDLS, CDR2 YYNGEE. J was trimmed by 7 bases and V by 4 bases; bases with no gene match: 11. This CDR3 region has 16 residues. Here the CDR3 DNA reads TGTGCCAGCAGCCCTGGGCCCGGGACTAGCGTTAATGAGCAGTTCTTC. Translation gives CASSPGPGTSVNEQFF.

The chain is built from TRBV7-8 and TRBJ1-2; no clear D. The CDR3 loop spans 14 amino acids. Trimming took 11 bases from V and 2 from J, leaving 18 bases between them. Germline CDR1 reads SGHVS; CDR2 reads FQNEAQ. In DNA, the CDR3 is TGTGCCTCCCAACGACGGGGAGAGAACTATGGCTACACCTTC. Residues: CASQRRGENYGYTF. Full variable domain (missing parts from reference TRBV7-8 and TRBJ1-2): GAGVSQSPRYKVAKRGQDVALRCDPISGHVSLFWYQQALGQGPEFLTYFQNEAQLDKSGLPSDRFFAERPEGSVSTLKIQRTQQEDSAVYLCASQRRGENYGYTFGSGTRLTVV.

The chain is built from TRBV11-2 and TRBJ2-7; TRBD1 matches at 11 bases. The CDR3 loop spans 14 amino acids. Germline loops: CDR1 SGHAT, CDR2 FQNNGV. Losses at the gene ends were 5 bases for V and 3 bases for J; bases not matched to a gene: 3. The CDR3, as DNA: TGTGCCAGCAGCCGGGGACAGGGGGGCTACGAGCAGTACTTC. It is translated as CASSRGQGGYEQYF. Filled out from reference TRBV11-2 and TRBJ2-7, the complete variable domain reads EAGVAQSPRYKIIEKRQSVAFWCNPISGHATLYWYQQILGQGPKLLIQFQNNGVVDDSQLPKDRFSAERLKGVDSTLKIQPAKLEDSAVYLCASSRGQGGYEQYFGPGTRLTVT.